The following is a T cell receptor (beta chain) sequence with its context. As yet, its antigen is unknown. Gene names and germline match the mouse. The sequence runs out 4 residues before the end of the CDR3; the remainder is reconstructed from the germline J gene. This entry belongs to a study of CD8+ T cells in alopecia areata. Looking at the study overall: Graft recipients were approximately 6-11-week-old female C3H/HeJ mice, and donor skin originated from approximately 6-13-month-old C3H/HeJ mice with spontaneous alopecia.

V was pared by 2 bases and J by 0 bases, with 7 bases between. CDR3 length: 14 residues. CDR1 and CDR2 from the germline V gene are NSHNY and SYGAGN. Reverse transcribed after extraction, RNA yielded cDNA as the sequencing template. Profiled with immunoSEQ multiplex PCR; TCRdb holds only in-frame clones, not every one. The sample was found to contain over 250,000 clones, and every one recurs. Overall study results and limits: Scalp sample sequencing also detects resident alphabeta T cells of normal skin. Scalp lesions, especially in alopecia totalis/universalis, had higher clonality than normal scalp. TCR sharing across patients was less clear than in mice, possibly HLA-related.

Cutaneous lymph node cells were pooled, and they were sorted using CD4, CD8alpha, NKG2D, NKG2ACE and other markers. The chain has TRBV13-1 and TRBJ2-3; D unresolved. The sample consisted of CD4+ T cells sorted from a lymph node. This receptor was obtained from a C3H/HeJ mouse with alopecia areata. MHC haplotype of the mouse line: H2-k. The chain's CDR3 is CASSELSSAETLYF. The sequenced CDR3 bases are TGTGCCAGCAGTGAACTGAGTAGTGCAGAA.